These 13 T cell receptor beta chains came from one sample sequenced in a study of OX40 agonist ivuxolimab in advanced cancers. The data were produced by immunoSEQ multiplex PCR, yet TCRdb's version contains in-frame clones alone and is incomplete. The data contain about 50,000 clones, over 70% of them seen just once; the ten biggest clones take up 3.5% to 4.5%. This specimen was CD4+ or CD8+ T cells sorted from blood, taken in a trial of the OX40 agonist ivuxolimab. The receptor set was obtained from an adult with an advanced solid tumor such as melanoma, head and neck, liver or kidney cancer.

This sequence joins TRBV5-1 and TRBJ2-1, with a weak D call TRBD2 (6 bases). Germline lookup yields CDR1 SGHRS and CDR2 YFSETQ. V was trimmed by 3 bases and J by 2 bases, leaving 9 bases between them. There are 14 residues in the CDR3. This CDR3 is CASSWGETYNEQFF. The CDR3 DNA is TGCGCCAGCAGCTGGGGGGAAACCTACAATGAGCAGTTCTTC.

This clone was counted only a few times. The chain uses TRBV7-3 and TRBJ2-3; tentative D call: TRBD2 (6 bases). CDR3 length: 13 residues. Germline CDR1 is SGHTA and CDR2 is FQGTGA. The V end was cut by 1 base, the J end by 11 bases, with 13 bases between. The CDR3 nucleotides read TGTGCCAGCAGCTTAAACTTCGGGAGCGGGCAGTATTTT. Its translation is CASSLNFGSGQYF.

V and J are TRBV29-1 and TRBJ1-1; 7 bases line up with TRBD1. V was pared by 2 bases and J by 11 bases, with 5 bases of the junction left unmatched. CDR3 length: 11 amino acids. Germline assignment: CDR1 SQVTM and CDR2 ANQGSEA. This CDR3 reads CSVEQGVGAFF. Here the CDR3 DNA reads TGCAGCGTTGAACAGGGGGTAGGGGCTTTCTTT.

The J gene is TRBJ2-1, the V gene TRBV11-1, with 9 bases aligning to TRBD2. Germline CDR1 is SGHAT and CDR2 is FQDESV (reference sequence). J gave up 2 bases and V 5 bases, and 7 bases lay outside the gene matches. The CDR3 consists of 16 residues. CDR3 sequence reads: CASSQRLAATYNEQFF. As DNA, the CDR3 is TGTGCCAGCAGCCAAAGACTAGCGGCTACCTACAATGAGCAGTTCTTC.

This clone was recorded only once. CDR3 amino acids: CASSQKADTLVYGYTF. The DNA of the CDR3 is TGTGCCAGCAGCCAGAAGGCCGATACTCTTGTCTATGGCTACACCTTC. This sequence joins TRBV4-2 and TRBJ1-2; D unresolved. Trimming removed 3 bases from V and 4 bases from J, with 18 bases in between. The CDR3 loop spans 16 amino acids. Germline values: CDR1 LGHNA, CDR2 YNFKEQ.

This clone was recorded a few times. V gene TRBV5-6 combines with J gene TRBJ1-5, with TRBD1 as a possible D gene (5 bases). The CDR3 has 16 residues. Germline lookup yields CDR1 SGHDT and CDR2 YYEEEE. V gave up 2 bases and J gave up 7 bases, with 19 bases separating them. The DNA for the CDR3 is TGTGCCAGCAGCTTAGGCGGTAACAGGCGTGCCCAGCCCCAGCATTTT. This sequence encodes CASSLGGNRRAQPQHF.

This clone was picked up a small number of times. The chain carries TRBV4-3 and TRBJ1-1, with 7 positions matching TRBD1. There are 15 residues in the CDR3. The V and J ends lost 1 base and 4 bases, in that order; junction bases with no gene match: 6. Germline V gene lookup returns CDR1 LGHNA and CDR2 YSLEER. CDR3 amino acids: CASSQAGTAGTEAFF. As DNA, the CDR3 is TGCGCCAGCAGCCAAGCCGGGACAGCGGGCACTGAAGCTTTCTTT.

V and J are TRBV27 and TRBJ1-5; D not resolved. The ends were cut back, 5 bases at V and 7 bases at J, with 12 bases in the middle. Germline lookup yields CDR1 MNHEY and CDR2 SMNVEV (reference sequence). The CDR3 has 13 residues. CDR3 in amino acids: CASSPLRGQPQHF. The CDR3 region has the DNA TGTGCCAGCAGTCCCCTTCGGGGACAGCCCCAGCATTTT.

The chain is built from TRBV18 and TRBJ2-3; D ambiguous. The CDR3 has 13 residues. V was pared by 3 bases and J by 6 bases, with 10 bases between. The germline V gene has CDR1 KGHSH and CDR2 LQKENI. Written as DNA, the CDR3 is TGTGCCAGCTCACCCATTCGTGGGGATACGCAGTATTTT. Residues: CASSPIRGDTQYF.

The rearrangement joins TRBV11-2 to TRBJ2-5; the match to TRBD1 covers 7 bases. Trimming at V came to 0 bases and at J to 0 bases, leaving 7 bases not matched to a gene. Looked up from germline, CDR1 is SGHAT and CDR2 is FQNNGV. The CDR3 is made up of 17 amino acids. In DNA form, the CDR3 reads TGTGCCAGCAGCTTAGATCGGTCCAGGGGGTACCAAGAGACCCAGTACTTC. Amino acids: CASSLDRSRGYQETQYF.

This chain connects TRBV5-6 to TRBJ1-5; D remains unclear. The CDR3 runs 14 residues. From germline, CDR1 is SGHDT and CDR2 YYEEEE. The V end was cut by 3 bases, the J end by 6 bases, with 13 bases between. The chain's CDR3 is CASSSDGFSQPQHF. Here the CDR3 DNA reads TGTGCCAGCAGCTCGGACGGCTTCAGTCAGCCCCAGCATTTT.

This clone was seen a few times. V usage is TRBV2 and J usage is TRBJ2-3, with a weak D call TRBD2 (7 bases). V lost 5 bases and J lost 6, with 18 bases in between. Germline loops: CDR1 SNHLY, CDR2 FYNNEI. The CDR3 covers 15 residues. The CDR3 region has the DNA TGTGCCAGCAGTCGGAACGGGGGGCCAGAGGATACGCAGTATTTT. It translates to CASSRNGGPEDTQYF.

The chain links TRBV7-2 to TRBJ1-3; 7 positions match TRBD1. Looked up from germline, CDR1 is SGHTA and CDR2 is FQGNSA. The V and J ends lost 1 base and 2 bases, in that order; junction bases with no gene match: 5. The CDR3 covers 16 residues. The chain's CDR3 is CASSLVDRETGNTIYF. Here the CDR3 DNA reads TGTGCCAGCAGCTTAGTAGACAGGGAGACTGGAAACACCATATATTTT. The variable domain in full, completed from reference TRBV7-2 and TRBJ1-3, reads GAGVSQSPSNKVTEKGKDVELRCDPISGHTALYWYRQSLGQGLEFLIYFQGNSAPDKSGLPSDRFSAERTGGSVSTLTIQRTQQEDSAVYLCASSLVDRETGNTIYFGEGSWLTVV.